This T cell receptor beta chain comes out of a study of cytomegalovirus exposure and HLA in healthy donors. The study, taken as a whole, reports: There were reportedly fewer N-insertions in an Asian-associated ancestry cluster than the approximately 630-donor mean, in a later analysis. It emerged from a later analysis that several of the most significant clusters appeared to be linked to common viral pathogens. With high specificity and sensitivity, the classifier reportedly diagnosed cytomegalovirus status.

V trimming: 5 bases; J trimming: 5 bases; junction bases outside the gene matches: 13. Germline loops: CDR1 SEHNR, CDR2 FQNEAQ (reference sequence). The CDR3 is 16 residues long. Points on this clone: Antigen specificity is unknown.

The PCR was carried out with 60 Vbeta primers and 13 Jbeta primers. The protocol was immunoSEQ multiplex PCR, while the TCRdb copy is restricted to in-frame clones and leaves out a portion. The sample contains 150,000 to 200,000 clones, 65% to 70% of which appear only once. The sequenced material came from PBMCs. This chain uses TRBV7-9 with TRBJ2-5; TRBD1 matches at 8 bases. This sequence originates from a young man in good health and CMV-seropositive. The CDR3 sequence is CASSGWDRSLLETQYF. The CDR3 nucleotides are TGTGCCAGCAGCGGATGGGACAGGAGCCTTTTGGAGACCCAGTACTTC.